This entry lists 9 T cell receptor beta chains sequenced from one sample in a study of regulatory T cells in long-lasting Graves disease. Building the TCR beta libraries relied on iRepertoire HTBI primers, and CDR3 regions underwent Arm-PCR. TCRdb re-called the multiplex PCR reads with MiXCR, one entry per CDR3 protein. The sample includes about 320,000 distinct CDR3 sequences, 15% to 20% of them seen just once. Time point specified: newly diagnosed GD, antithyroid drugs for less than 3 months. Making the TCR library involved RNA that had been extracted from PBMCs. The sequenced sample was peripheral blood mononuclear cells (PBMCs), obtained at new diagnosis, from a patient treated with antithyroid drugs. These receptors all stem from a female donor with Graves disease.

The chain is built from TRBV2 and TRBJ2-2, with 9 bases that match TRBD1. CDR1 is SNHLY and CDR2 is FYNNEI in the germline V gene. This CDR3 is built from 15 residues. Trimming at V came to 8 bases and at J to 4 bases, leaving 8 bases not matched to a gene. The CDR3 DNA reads TGTGCCAGCCGAAGAGGACAGGGGATCACCGGGGAGCTGTTTTTT. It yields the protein CASRRGQGITGELFF.

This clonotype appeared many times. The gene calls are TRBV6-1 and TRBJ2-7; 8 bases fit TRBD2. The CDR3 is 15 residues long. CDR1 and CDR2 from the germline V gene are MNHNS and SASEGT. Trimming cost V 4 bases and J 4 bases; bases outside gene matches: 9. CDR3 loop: CASSAEAGGAYEQYF. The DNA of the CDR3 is TGTGCCAGCAGTGCAGAGGCGGGAGGCGCTTACGAGCAGTACTTC.

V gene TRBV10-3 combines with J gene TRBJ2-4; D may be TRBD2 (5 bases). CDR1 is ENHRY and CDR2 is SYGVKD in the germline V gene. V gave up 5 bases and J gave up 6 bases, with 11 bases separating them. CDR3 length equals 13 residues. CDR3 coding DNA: TGTGCCATCAGTCGGGAACAGAGAAACATTCAGTACTTC. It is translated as CAISREQRNIQYF.

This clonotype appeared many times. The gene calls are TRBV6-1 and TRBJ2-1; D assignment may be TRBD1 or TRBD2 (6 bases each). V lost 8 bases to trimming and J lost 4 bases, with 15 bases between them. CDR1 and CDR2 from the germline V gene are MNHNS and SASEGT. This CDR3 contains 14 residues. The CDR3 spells CASFLQGGYNEQFF. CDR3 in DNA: TGTGCCAGCTTTCTTCAAGGGGGGTACAATGAGCAGTTCTTC.

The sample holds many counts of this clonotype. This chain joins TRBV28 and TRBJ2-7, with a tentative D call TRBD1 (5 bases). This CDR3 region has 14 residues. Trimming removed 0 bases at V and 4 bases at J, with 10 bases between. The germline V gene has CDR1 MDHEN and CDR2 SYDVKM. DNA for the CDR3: TGTGCCAGCAGTTTATGGGACGGACAATACGAGCAGTACTTC. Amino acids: CASSLWDGQYEQYF.

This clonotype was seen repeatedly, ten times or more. The CDR3 reads CASSLAGLPEDTQYF. CDR3 sequence (DNA): TGCGCCAGCAGCTTGGCTGGACTTCCTGAAGATACGCAGTATTTT. The chain combines TRBV5-1 with TRBJ2-3; maybe TRBD2 (5 bases). Trimming removed 0 bases from V and 5 bases from J, with 13 bases in between. The CDR3 loop spans 15 amino acids. Per the germline V gene, CDR1 is SGHRS and CDR2 is YFSETQ.

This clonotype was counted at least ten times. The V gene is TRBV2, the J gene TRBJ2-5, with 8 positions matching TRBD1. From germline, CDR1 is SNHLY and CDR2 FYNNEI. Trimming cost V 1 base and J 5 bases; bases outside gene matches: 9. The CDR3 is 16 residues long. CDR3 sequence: CASSEVRAGGRETQYF. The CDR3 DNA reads TGTGCCAGCAGTGAAGTACGGGCAGGGGGCCGGGAGACCCAGTACTTC. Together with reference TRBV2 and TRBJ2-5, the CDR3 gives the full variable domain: EPEVTQTPSHQVTQMGQEVILRCVPISNHLYFYWYRQILGQKVEFLVSFYNNEISEKSEIFDDQFSVERPDGSNFTLKIRSTKLEDSAMYFCASSEVRAGGRETQYFGPGTRLLVL.

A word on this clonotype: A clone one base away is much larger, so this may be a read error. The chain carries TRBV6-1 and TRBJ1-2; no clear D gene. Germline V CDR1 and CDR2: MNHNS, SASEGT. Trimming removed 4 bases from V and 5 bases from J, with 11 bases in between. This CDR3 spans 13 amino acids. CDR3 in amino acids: CASSGPGPYGYTF. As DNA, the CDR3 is TGTGCCAGCAGTGGACCGGGCCCTTATGGCTACACCTTC.

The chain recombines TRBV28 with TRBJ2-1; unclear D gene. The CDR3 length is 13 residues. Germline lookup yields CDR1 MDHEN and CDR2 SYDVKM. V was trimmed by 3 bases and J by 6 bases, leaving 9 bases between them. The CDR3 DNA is TGTGCCAGCAGTTTCTGGTCTACCAATGAGCAGTTCTTC. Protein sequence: CASSFWSTNEQFF.